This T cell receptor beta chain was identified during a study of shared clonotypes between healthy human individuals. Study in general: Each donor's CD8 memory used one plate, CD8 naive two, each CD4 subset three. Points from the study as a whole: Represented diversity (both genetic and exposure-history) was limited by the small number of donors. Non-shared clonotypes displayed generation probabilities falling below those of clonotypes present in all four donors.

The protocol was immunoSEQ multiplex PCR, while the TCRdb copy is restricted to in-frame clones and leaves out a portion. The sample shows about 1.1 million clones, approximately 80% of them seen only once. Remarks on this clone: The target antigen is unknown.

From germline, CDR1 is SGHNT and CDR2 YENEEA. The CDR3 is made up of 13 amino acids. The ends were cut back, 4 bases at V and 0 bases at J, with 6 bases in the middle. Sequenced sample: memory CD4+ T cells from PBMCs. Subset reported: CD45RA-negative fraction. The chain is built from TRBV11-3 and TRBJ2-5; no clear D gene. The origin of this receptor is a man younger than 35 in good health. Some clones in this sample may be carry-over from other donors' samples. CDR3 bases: TGTGCCAGCAGCTATTCGTACCAAGAGACCCAGTACTTC. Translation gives CASSYSYQETQYF.